Listed below are T cell receptor beta chains from one sample, sequenced in a study of glioma-infiltrating T cells. MiXCR was run by TCRdb on the multiplex PCR reads, yielding one entry per CDR3 protein. The table records 9,500 to 15,000 distinct CDR3 sequences, about a quarter of them present only once. Input material: glioma tissue, nonneoplastic brain tissue, or PBMCs (not recorded which). The receptors stem from a human donor with low-grade glioma or glioblastoma, undergoing nonglioma brain surgery, or in good health (not recorded which). The CDR3 runs from the conserved cysteine through the conserved F or W. The order of the fields is V gene, clone size, J gene, D gene, CDR3 protein, CDR3 DNA. The D gene is left open where the match is weak. For some rows the clone size is stated as once, few or many, or as a class when expanded; others skip it.

v_call: TRBV12-3/TRBV12-4
clone_size: many
j_call: TRBJ1-1
d_call: .
cdr3_aa: CASSFGGSEAFF
cdr3_nt: TGTGCCAGCAGTTTTGGGGGCTCCGAAGCTTTCTTT

v_call: TRBV6-1
clone_size: .
j_call: TRBJ2-3
d_call: .
cdr3_aa: CASRPAGRSDTQYF
cdr3_nt: TGTGCCAGCAGACCCGCTGGACGATCAGATACGCAGTATTTT

v_call: TRBV20-1
clone_size: many
j_call: TRBJ1-5
d_call: TRBD1
cdr3_aa: CSARTGARNSNQPQHF
cdr3_nt: TGCAGTGCTAGGACAGGGGCTAGGAATAGCAATCAGCCCCAGCATTTT

v_call: TRBV7-7
clone_size: many
j_call: TRBJ2-1
d_call: TRBD2
cdr3_aa: CASSHRGGDEQFF
cdr3_nt: TGTGCTAGCAGCCACCGCGGGGGGGATGAGCAGTTCTTC

v_call: TRBV3-1
clone_size: .
j_call: TRBJ1-5
d_call: .
cdr3_aa: CASSLQPSNQPQHF
cdr3_nt: TGTGCCAGCAGCCTACAACCAAGCAATCAGCCCCAGCATTTT

v_call: TRBV28
clone_size: .
j_call: TRBJ2-4
d_call: TRBD2
cdr3_aa: CASSLSGATKNIQYF
cdr3_nt: TGTGCCAGCAGTTTAAGCGGGGCCACTAAAAACATTCAGTACTTC

v_call: TRBV6-1
clone_size: many
j_call: TRBJ2-1
d_call: TRBD2
cdr3_aa: CASGRPSGGPAYNEQFF
cdr3_nt: TGTGCCAGCGGTCGCCCTAGCGGGGGTCCGGCCTACAATGAGCAGTTCTTC

v_call: TRBV7-2
clone_size: many
j_call: TRBJ1-6
d_call: .
cdr3_aa: CASSLGDAAYNSPLHF
cdr3_nt: TGTGCCAGCAGCTTAGGGGACGCGGCCTATAATTCACCCCTCCACTTT

v_call: TRBV28
clone_size: many
j_call: TRBJ2-1
d_call: TRBD2
cdr3_aa: CASGRAGGYNEQFF
cdr3_nt: TGTGCCAGCGGGCGAGCGGGAGGGTACAATGAGCAGTTCTTC

v_call: TRBV6-1
clone_size: many
j_call: TRBJ2-5
d_call: TRBD1
cdr3_aa: CASSPIGPHRGRETQYF
cdr3_nt: TGTGCCAGCAGCCCCATAGGACCCCACAGGGGACGCGAGACCCAGTACTTC

v_call: TRBV7-9
clone_size: many
j_call: TRBJ2-1
d_call: .
cdr3_aa: CASSLDPRPYNEQFF
cdr3_nt: TGTGCCAGCAGCTTAGACCCTCGTCCCTACAATGAGCAGTTCTTC

v_call: TRBV28
clone_size: medium-sized
j_call: TRBJ2-7
d_call: .
cdr3_aa: CASSSDSSYEQYF
cdr3_nt: TGTGCCAGCAGCTCGGACAGCTCCTACGAGCAGTACTTC

v_call: TRBV25-1
clone_size: .
j_call: TRBJ2-1
d_call: .
cdr3_aa: CASSEPGETQFF
cdr3_nt: TGTGCCAGCAGTGAACCGGGGGAGACCCAGTTCTTC

v_call: TRBV6-4
clone_size: .
j_call: TRBJ2-3
d_call: TRBD2
cdr3_aa: CASSDSSGGTDTQYF
cdr3_nt: TGTGCCAGCAGTGACTCTAGCGGGGGCACAGATACGCAGTATTTT

v_call: TRBV11-3
clone_size: .
j_call: TRBJ1-2
d_call: .
cdr3_aa: CASSLDSTDHYGYTF
cdr3_nt: TGTGCCAGCAGCTTAGATTCGACGGACCACTATGGCTACACCTTC